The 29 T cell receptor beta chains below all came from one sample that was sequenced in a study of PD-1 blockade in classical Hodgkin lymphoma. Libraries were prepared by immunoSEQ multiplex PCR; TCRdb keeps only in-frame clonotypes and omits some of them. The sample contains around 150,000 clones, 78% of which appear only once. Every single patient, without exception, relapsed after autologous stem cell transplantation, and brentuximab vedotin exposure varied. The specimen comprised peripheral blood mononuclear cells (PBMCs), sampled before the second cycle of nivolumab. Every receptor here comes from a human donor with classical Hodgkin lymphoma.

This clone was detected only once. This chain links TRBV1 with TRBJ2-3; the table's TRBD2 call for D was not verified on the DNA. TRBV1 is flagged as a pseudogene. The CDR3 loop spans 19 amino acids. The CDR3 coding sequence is TGCACCAGCAGCCCCCCGCAAGCGGGCCCAAAATTTAGCACAGATACGCAGTATTTT. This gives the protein CTSSPPQAGPKFSTDTQYF.

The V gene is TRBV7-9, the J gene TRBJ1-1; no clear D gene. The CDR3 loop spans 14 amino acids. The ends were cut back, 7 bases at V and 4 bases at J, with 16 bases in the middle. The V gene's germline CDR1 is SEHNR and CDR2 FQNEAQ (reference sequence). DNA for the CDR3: TGTGCCAGCACCCTAGGCCCTGGGTCCACTGAAGCTTTCTTT. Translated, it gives CASTLGPGSTEAFF. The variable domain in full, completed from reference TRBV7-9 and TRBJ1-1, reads DTGVSQNPRHKITKRGQNVTFRCDPISEHNRLYWYRQTLGQGPEFLTYFQNEAQLEKSRLLSDRFSAERPKGSFSTLEIQRTEQGDSAMYLCASTLGPGSTEAFFGQGTRLTVV.

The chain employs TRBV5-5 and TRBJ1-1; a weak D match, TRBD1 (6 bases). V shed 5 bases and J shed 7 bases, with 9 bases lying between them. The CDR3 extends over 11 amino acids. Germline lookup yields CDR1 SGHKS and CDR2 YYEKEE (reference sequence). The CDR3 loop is CASSNRVEAFF. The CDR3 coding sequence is TGTGCCAGCAGTAACAGGGTTGAAGCTTTCTTT.

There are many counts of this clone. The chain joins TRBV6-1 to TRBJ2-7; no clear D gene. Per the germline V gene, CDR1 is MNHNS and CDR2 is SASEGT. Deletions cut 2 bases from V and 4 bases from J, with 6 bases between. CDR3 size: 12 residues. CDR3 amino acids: CASSERSYEQYF. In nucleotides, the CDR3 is TGTGCCAGCAGTGAACGGAGTTACGAGCAGTACTTC.

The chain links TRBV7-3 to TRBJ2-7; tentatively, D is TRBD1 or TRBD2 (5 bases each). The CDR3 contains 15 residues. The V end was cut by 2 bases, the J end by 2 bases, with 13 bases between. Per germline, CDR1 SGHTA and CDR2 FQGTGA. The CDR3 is CASSLYRGPAYEQYF. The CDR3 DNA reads TGTGCCAGCAGCTTATACCGGGGACCTGCCTACGAGCAGTACTTC. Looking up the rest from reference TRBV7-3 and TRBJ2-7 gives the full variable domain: GAGVSQTPSNKVTEKGKYVELRCDPISGHTALYWYRQSLGQGPEFLIYFQGTGAADDSGLPNDRFFAVRPEGSVSTLKIQRTERGDSAVYLCASSLYRGPAYEQYFGPGTRLTVT.

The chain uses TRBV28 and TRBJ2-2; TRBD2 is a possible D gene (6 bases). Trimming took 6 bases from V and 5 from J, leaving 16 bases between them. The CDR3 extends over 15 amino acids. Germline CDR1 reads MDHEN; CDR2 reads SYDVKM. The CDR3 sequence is CASRAQGGLTGELFF. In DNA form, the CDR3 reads TGTGCCAGCAGGGCTCAGGGAGGACTTACCGGGGAGCTGTTTTTT. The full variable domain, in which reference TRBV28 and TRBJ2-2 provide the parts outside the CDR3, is DVKVTQSSRYLVKRTGEKVFLECVQDMDHENMFWYRQDPGLGLRLIYFSYDVKMKEKGDIPEGYSVSREKKERFSLILESASTNQTSMYLCASRAQGGLTGELFFGEGSRLTVL.

The CDR3 nucleotides are TGTGCCAGTAGTAGACCCGGGAACACCGGGGAGCTGTTTTTT. It is translated as CASSRPGNTGELFF. The rearrangement joins TRBV19 to TRBJ2-2; D not resolved. This CDR3 comprises 14 residues. CDR1 and CDR2 from the germline V gene are LNHDA and SQIVND (reference sequence). The ends were cut back, 4 bases at V and 1 base at J, with 7 bases in the middle. Full variable domain (outside the CDR3, taken from reference TRBV19 and TRBJ2-2): DGGITQSPKYLFRKEGQNVTLSCEQNLNHDAMYWYRQDPGQGLRLIYYSQIVNDFQKGDIAEGYSVSREKKESFPLTVTSAQKNPTAFYLCASSRPGNTGELFFGEGSRLTVL.

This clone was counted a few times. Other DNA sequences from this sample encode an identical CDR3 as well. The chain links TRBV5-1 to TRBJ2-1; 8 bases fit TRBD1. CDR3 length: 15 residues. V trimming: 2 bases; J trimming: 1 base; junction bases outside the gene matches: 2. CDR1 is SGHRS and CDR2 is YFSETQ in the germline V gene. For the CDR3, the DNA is TGCGCCAGCAGCTTTACAGGGGGGTCCTACAATGAGCAGTTCTTC. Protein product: CASSFTGGSYNEQFF.

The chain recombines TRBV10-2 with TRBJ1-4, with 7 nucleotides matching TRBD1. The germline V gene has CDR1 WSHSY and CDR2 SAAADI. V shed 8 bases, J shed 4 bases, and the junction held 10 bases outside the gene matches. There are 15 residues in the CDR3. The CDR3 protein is CASSPRQGNNEKLFF. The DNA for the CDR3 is TGCGCCAGCTCTCCTAGACAGGGCAATAATGAAAAACTGTTTTTT.

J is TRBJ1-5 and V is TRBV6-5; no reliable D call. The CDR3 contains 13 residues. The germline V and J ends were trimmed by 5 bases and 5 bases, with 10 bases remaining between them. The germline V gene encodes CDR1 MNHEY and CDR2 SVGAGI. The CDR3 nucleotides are TGTGCCAGCAGTGGCTGGAGGGATCAGCCCCAGCATTTT. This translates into CASSGWRDQPQHF.

CDR3 sequence: CASSLALGGVNTEAFF. In DNA form, the CDR3 reads TGCGCCAGCAGCTTGGCCCTGGGAGGGGTTAACACTGAAGCTTTCTTT. This rearrangement joins TRBV5-1 to TRBJ1-1; perhaps TRBD1 as D (5 bases). Trimming took 0 bases from V and 2 from J, leaving 14 bases between them. Per germline, CDR1 SGHRS and CDR2 YFSETQ. The CDR3 is 16 amino acids.

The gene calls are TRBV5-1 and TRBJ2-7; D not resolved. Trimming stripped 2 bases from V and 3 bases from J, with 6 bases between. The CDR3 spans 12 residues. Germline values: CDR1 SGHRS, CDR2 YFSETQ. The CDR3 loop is CASSFLGYEQYF. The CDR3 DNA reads TGCGCCAGCAGCTTTCTCGGCTACGAGCAGTACTTC.

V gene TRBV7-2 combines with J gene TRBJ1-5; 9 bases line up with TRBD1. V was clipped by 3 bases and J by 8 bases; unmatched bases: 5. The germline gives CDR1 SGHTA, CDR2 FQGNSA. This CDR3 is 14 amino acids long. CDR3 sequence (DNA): TGTGCCAGCAGCTTCAACAGGGGGCGCGAGCCCCAGCATTTT. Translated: CASSFNRGREPQHF.

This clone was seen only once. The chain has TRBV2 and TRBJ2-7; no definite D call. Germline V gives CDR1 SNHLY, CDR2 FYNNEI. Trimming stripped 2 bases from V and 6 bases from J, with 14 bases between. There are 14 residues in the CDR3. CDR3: CASSERTLAPEQYF. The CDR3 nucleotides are TGTGCCAGCAGTGAACGGACGCTGGCCCCCGAGCAGTACTTC.

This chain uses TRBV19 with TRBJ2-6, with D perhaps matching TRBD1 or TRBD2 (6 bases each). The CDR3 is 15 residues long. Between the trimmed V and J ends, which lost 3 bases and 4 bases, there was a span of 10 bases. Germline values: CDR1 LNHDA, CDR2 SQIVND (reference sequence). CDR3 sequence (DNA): TGTGCCAGTAGTATGAGGGGGGCCGGGGCCAACGTCCTGACTTTC. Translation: CASSMRGAGANVLTF.

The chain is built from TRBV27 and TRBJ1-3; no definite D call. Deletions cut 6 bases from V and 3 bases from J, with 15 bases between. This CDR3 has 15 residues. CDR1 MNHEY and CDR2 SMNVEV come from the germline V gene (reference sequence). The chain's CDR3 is CASSLKGNGGNTIYF. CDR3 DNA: TGTGCCAGCAGCCTAAAGGGTAATGGTGGAAACACCATATATTTT.

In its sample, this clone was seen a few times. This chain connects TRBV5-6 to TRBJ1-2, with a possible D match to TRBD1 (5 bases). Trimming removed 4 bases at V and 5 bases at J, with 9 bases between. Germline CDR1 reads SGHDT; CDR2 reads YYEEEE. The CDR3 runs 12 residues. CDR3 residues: CASSLTEYGYTF. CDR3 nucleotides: TGTGCCAGCAGCCTGACAGAGTATGGCTACACCTTC.

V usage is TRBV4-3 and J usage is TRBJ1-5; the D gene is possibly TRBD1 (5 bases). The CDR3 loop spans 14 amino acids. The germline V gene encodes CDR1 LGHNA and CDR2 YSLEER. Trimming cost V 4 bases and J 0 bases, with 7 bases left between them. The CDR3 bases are TGCGCCAGCAGCCCGACAGATAGCAATCAGCCCCAGCATTTT. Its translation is CASSPTDSNQPQHF.

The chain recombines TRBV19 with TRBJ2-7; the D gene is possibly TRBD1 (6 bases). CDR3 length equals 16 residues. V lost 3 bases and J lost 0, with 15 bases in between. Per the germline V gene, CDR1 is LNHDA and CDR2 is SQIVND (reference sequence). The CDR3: CASSITGTAGSYEQYF. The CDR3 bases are TGTGCCAGTAGTATTACAGGGACGGCGGGCTCCTACGAGCAGTACTTC.

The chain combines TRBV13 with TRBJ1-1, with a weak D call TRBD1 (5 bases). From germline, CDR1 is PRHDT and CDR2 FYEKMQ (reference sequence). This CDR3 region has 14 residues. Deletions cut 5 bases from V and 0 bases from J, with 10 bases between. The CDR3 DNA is TGTGCCAGCAGCGCAATGACAGTGAACACTGAAGCTTTCTTT. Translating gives CASSAMTVNTEAFF.

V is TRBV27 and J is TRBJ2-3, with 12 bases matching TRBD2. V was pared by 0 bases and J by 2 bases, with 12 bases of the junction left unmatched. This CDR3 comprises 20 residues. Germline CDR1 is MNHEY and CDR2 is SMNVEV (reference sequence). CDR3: CASSLSAVRASGRDTDTQYF. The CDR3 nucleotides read TGTGCCAGCAGTTTATCCGCAGTGAGGGCTAGCGGGAGGGACACAGATACGCAGTATTTT.

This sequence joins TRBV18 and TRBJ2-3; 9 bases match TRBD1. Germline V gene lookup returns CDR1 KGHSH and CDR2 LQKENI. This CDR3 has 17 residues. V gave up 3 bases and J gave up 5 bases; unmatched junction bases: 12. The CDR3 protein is CASSPYPGTGRLDTQYF. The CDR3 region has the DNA TGTGCCAGCTCACCCTACCCCGGGACAGGGAGACTAGATACGCAGTATTTT.

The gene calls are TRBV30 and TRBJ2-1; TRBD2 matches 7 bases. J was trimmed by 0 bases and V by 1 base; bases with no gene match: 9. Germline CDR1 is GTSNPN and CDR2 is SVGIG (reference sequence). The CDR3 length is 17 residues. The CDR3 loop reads CAWSDLRSGNSYNEQFF. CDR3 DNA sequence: TGTGCCTGGAGTGACCTTAGGAGCGGGAACTCCTACAATGAGCAGTTCTTC.

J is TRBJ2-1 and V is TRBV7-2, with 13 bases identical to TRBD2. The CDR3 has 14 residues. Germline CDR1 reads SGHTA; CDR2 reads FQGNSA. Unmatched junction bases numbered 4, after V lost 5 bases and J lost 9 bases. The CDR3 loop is CASSQGLAGAEQFF. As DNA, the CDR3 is TGTGCCAGCAGCCAAGGACTAGCGGGGGCTGAGCAGTTCTTC. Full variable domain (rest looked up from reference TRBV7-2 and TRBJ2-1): GAGVSQSPSNKVTEKGKDVELRCDPISGHTALYWYRQSLGQGLEFLIYFQGNSAPDKSGLPSDRFSAERTGGSVSTLTIQRTQQEDSAVYLCASSQGLAGAEQFFGPGTRLTVL.

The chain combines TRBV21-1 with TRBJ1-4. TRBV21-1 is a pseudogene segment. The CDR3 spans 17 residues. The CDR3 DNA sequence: TGTGCCAGCAGCAAAGGTTGTTCCAAGGCAACTAATGAAAAACTGTTTTTT. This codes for CASSKGCSKATNEKLFF.

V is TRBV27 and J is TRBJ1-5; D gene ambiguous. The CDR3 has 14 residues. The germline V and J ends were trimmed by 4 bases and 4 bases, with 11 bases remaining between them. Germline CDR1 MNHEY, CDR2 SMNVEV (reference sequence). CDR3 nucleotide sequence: TGTGCCAGCAGTTATGGGGTTGGAAATCAGCCCCAGCATTTT. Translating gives CASSYGVGNQPQHF.

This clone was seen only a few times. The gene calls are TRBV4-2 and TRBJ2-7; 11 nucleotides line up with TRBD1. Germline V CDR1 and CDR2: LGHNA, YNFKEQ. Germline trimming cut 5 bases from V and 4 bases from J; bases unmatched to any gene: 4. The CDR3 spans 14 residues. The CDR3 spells CASSLDRGPYEQYF. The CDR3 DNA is TGTGCCAGCAGCTTGGACAGGGGGCCGTACGAGCAGTACTTC.

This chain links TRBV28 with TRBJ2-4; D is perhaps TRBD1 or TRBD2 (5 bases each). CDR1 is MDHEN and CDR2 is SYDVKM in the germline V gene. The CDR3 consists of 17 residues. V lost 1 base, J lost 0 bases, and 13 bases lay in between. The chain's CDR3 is CASSLLYPGAAKNIQYF. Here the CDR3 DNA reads TGTGCCAGCAGTTTATTGTACCCCGGGGCAGCCAAAAACATTCAGTACTTC. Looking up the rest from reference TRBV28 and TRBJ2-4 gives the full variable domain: DVKVTQSSRYLVKRTGEKVFLECVQDMDHENMFWYRQDPGLGLRLIYFSYDVKMKEKGDIPEGYSVSREKKERFSLILESASTNQTSMYLCASSLLYPGAAKNIQYFGAGTRLSVL.

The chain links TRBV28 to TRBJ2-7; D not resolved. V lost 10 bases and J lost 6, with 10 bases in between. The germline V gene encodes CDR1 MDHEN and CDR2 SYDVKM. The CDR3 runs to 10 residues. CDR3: CATGPREQYF. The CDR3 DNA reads TGTGCCACCGGTCCTCGCGAGCAGTACTTC.